This T cell receptor (beta chain) was profiled in a study of STAT3 mutations in large granular lymphocyte leukemia. Study observations and caveats: TCR clonotype switching after therapy occurred in about 30% of the 18 patients. Variable sampling intervals and differing treatment regimens complicated linking therapy response to TCR clonal burden changes. Every T-cell large granular lymphocyte leukemia patient had at least one immunodominant TCR beta clonotype. Clonal expansion was inferred from other time points because no sample existed at each clone's first appearance.

Each sample's TCRbeta library yielded on average around 40,000 productive templates. Generated by immunoSEQ multiplex PCR, the TCRdb table keeps only in-frame clones and is missing some. The table shows roughly 11,000 clones, with roughly 76% occurring only once. Concerning this clone itself: Its target is not known.

Trimming removed 0 bases at V and 0 bases at J, with 12 bases between. CDR1 GTSNPN and CDR2 SVGIG come from the germline V gene (reference sequence). The CDR3 totals 16 residues. The origin of this receptor is a man in his 60s with T-cell large granular lymphocyte leukemia. Some clones in this sample may be carry-over from other donors' samples. The sample comprised peripheral blood mononuclear cells. V gene TRBV30 combines with J gene TRBJ2-1; TRBD1 is a possible D gene (6 bases). CDR3: CAWSVRTASSYNEQFF. CDR3 in DNA: TGTGCCTGGAGTGTTCGGACAGCGAGCTCCTACAATGAGCAGTTCTTC.